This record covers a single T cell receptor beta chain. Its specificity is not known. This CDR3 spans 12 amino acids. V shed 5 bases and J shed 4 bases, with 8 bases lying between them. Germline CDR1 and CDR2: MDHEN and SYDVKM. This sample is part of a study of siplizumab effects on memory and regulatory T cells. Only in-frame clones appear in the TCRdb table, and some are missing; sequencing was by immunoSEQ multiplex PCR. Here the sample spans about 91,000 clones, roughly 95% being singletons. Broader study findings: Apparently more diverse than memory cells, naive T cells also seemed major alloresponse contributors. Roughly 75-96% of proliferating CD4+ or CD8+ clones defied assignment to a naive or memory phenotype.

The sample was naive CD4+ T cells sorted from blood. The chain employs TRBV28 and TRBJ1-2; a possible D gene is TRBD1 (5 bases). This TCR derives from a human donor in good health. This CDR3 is CASSVDSYGYTF. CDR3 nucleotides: TGTGCCAGCAGTGTAGACAGCTATGGCTACACCTTC.